This T cell receptor beta chain was documented in a study of OX40 agonist ivuxolimab in advanced cancers. Study as a whole: Dose-escalation subjects each had hepatocellular carcinoma, melanoma, renal cell or head and neck cancer.

Sequencing was performed with immunoSEQ multiplex PCR; in TCRdb, only in-frame clones are kept and a portion is missing. Here the sample spans 65,000 to 90,000 clones, 85% being singletons. Trimming left V 6 bases short and J 5 bases short, with 11 bases between. CDR1 MNHNY and CDR2 SVGAGI come from the germline V gene (reference sequence). CDR3 length equals 12 residues. The source material was CD4+ or CD8+ T cells sorted from blood, sampled in a trial of the OX40 agonist ivuxolimab. This sequence joins TRBV6-6 and TRBJ2-7; a weak D match, TRBD1 (5 bases). This TCR derives from an adult with an advanced solid tumor such as melanoma, head and neck, liver or kidney cancer. In DNA, the CDR3 is TGTGCCAGCAGGGACAAGGGGCACGAGCAGTACTTC. Its translation is CASRDKGHEQYF.